The clone carrying this TCR beta chain was detected only a few times. Its target is unknown. In germline, CDR1 is SGHVT, CDR2 SQSDAQ. The CDR3 is made up of 15 amino acids. The V end lost 7 bases, the J end lost 4 bases, and 20 bases lay between the germline ends. This sample stems from a study of graft-versus-host responses after intestinal transplantation. Repertoires were generated with immunoSEQ multiplex PCR, while TCRdb's copy carries only in-frame clones and drops some. The sample comprises more than 90,000 clones, roughly nine tenths of which are singletons, and 0.2% to 0.25% rests with the top ten.

The chain uses TRBV7-4 and TRBJ2-7; D possibly matches TRBD1 or TRBD2 (5 bases each). The source of this sequence is a human donor who was the organ donor for an intestinal transplant. The sequencing here drew on unstimulated CD4+ T cells sorted from spleen or lymph node cells, taken before transplant. The CDR3 spells CASTSPGPFPYEQYF. As DNA, the CDR3 is TGTGCCAGCACCTCTCCGGGACCCTTCCCGTACGAGCAGTACTTC.